The entry below describes one T cell receptor (beta chain). This entry belongs to a study of CD8+ T cells in alopecia areata. Looking at the study overall: The drug, oral tofacitinib, was given to treated patients at 5 to 10 mg twice daily.

The V gene's germline CDR1 is LNHNV and CDR2 YYDKDF (reference sequence). Trimming left V 0 bases short and J 5 bases short, with 10 bases between. This CDR3 is 14 amino acids long. Collected material from alopecia areata patients comprised lesional scalp punch biopsies and peripheral blood. It was cDNA, reverse transcribed from extracted RNA, that served as the sequencing template. Here immunoSEQ multiplex PCR was the method, and the copy in TCRdb shows in-frame clones only, minus some. The repertoire holds around 140,000 clones, with roughly 50% as singletons. This clonotype was sampled from a human donor with alopecia areata. The V gene is TRBV15, the J gene TRBJ2-5; D is uncertain. Specimen: CD4+ T cells sorted from blood. CDR3 DNA sequence: TGTGCCACCAGCAGAGAAGGTCTTCGGGAGACCCAGTACTTC. Encoded protein: CATSREGLRETQYF.